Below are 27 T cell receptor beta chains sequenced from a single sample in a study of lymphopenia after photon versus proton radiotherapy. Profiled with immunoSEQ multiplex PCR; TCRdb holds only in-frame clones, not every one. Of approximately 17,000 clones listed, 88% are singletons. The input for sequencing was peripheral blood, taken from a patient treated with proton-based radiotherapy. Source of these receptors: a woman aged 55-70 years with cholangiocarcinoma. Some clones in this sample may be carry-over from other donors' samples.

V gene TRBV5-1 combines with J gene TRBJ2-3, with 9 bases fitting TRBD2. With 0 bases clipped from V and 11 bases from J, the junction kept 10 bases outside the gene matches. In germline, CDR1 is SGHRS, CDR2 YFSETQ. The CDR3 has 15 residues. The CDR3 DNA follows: TGCGCCAGCAGCTTGGAGGTAGCGGGAGTGAGTGAGCAGTATTTT. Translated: CASSLEVAGVSEQYF.

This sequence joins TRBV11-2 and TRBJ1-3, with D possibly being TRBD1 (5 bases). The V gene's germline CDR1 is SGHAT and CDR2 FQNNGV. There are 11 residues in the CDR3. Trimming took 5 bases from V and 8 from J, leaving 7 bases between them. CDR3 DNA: TGTGCCAGCAGCCGGGGGGACACCATATATTTT. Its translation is CASSRGDTIYF. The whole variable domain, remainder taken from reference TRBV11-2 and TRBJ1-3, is EAGVAQSPRYKIIEKRQSVAFWCNPISGHATLYWYQQILGQGPKLLIQFQNNGVVDDSQLPKDRFSAERLKGVDSTLKIQPAKLEDSAVYLCASSRGDTIYFGEGSWLTVV.

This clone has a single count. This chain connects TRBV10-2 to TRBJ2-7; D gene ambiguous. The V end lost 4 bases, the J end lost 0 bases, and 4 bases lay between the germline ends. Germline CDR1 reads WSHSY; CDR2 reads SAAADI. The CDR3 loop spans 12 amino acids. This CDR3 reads CASSGDSYEQYF. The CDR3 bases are TGCGCCAGCAGTGGGGACTCCTACGAGCAGTACTTC.

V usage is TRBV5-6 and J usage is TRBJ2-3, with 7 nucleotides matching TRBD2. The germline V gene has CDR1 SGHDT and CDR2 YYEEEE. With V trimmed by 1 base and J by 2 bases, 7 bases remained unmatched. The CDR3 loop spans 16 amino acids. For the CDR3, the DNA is TGTGCCAGCAGCTTGCTGACTAGCAGCACCACAGATACGCAGTATTTT. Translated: CASSLLTSSTTDTQYF.

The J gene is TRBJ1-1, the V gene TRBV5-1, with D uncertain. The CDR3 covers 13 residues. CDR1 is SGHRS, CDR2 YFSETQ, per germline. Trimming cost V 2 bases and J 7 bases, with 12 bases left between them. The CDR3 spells CASSFGDWDEAFF. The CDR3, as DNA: TGCGCCAGCAGCTTTGGGGATTGGGATGAAGCTTTCTTT.

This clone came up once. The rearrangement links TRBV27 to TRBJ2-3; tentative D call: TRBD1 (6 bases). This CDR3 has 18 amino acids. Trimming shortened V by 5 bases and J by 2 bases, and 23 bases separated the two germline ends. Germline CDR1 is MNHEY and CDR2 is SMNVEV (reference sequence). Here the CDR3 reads CASSPRARGDKTTDTQYF. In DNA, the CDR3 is TGTGCCAGCAGTCCACGCGCACGAGGGGACAAAACCACAGATACGCAGTATTTT.

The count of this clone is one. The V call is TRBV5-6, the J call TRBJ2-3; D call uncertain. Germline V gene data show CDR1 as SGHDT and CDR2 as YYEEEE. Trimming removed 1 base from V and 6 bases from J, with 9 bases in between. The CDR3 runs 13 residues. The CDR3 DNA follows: TGTGCCAGCAGCTTGCTGGGCGGTGATACGCAGTATTTT. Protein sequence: CASSLLGGDTQYF.

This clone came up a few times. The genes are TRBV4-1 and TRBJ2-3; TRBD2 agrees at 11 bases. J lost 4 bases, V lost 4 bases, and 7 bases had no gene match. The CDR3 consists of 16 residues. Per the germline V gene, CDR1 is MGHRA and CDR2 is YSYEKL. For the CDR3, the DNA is TGCGCCAGCAGCCCCCGGCTAGCGGGAGGATCAGATACGCAGTATTTT. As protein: CASSPRLAGGSDTQYF.

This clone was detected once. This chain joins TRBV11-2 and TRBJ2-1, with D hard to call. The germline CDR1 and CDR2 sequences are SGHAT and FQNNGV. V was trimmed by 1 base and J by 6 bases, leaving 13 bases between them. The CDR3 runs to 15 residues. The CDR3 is CASSLARGAGNEQFF. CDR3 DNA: TGTGCCAGCAGCTTAGCTCGAGGAGCCGGCAATGAGCAGTTCTTC.

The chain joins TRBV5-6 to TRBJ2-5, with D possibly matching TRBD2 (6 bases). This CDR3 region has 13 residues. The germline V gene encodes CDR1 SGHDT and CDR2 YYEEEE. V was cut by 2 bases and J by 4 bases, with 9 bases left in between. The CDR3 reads CASSLTGVETQYF. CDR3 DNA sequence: TGTGCCAGCAGCTTAACGGGAGTAGAGACCCAGTACTTC.

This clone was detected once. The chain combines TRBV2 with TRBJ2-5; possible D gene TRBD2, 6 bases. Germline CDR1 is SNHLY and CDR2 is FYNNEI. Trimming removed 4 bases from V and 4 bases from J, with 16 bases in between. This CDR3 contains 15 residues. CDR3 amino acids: CASSVEGLKGETQYF. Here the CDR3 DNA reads TGTGCCAGCAGTGTGGAGGGTCTTAAAGGAGAGACCCAGTACTTC.

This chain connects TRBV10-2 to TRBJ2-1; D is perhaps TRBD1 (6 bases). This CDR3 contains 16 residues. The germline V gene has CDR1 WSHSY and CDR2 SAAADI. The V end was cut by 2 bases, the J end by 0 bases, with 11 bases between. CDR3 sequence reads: CASSEGRGFSYNEQFF. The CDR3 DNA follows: TGCGCCAGCAGTGAGGGTAGGGGGTTCTCCTACAATGAGCAGTTCTTC.

CDR3 coding DNA: TGTGCCAGTAGTGACAGGGTCCAAGAGACCCAGTACTTC. Its protein is CASSDRVQETQYF. The chain employs TRBV19 and TRBJ2-5; 7 bases map to TRBD1. The CDR3 loop spans 13 amino acids. J was trimmed by 1 base and V by 5 bases; bases with no gene match: 1. CDR1 is LNHDA, CDR2 SQIVND, per germline (reference sequence).

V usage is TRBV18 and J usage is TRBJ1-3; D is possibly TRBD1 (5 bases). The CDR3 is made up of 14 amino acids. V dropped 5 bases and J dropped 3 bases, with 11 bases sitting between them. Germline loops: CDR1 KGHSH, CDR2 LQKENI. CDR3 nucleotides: TGTGCCAGCTCAGCCGCAGGGTTTGGAAACACCATATATTTT. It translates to CASSAAGFGNTIYF.

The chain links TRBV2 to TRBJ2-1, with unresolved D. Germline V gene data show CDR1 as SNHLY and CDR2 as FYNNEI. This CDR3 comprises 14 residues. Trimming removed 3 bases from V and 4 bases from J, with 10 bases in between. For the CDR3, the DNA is TGTGCCAGCAGTGATCGGAGTCCGTACAATGAGCAGTTCTTC. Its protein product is CASSDRSPYNEQFF. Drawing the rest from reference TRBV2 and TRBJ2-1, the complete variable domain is EPEVTQTPSHQVTQMGQEVILRCVPISNHLYFYWYRQILGQKVEFLVSFYNNEISEKSEIFDDQFSVERPDGSNFTLKIRSTKLEDSAMYFCASSDRSPYNEQFFGPGTRLTVL.

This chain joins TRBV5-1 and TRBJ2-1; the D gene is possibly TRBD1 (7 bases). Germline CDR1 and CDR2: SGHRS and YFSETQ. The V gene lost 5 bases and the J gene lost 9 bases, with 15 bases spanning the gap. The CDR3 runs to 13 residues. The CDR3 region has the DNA TGCGCCAGCAGGATTGCAGGGGGGAGTGAGCAGTTCTTC. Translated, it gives CASRIAGGSEQFF.

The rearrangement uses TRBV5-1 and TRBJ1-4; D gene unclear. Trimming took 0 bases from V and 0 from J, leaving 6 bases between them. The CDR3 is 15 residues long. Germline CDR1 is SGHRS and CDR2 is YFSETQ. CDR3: CASSLDSATNEKLFF. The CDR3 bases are TGCGCCAGCAGCTTGGACAGCGCAACTAATGAAAAACTGTTTTTT.

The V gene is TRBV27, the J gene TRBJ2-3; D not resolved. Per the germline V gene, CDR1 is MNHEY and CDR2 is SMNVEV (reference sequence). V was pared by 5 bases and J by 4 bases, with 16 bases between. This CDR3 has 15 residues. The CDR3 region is CASSGVGNHPDTQYF. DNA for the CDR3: TGTGCCAGCAGTGGGGTGGGGAACCACCCAGATACGCAGTATTTT.

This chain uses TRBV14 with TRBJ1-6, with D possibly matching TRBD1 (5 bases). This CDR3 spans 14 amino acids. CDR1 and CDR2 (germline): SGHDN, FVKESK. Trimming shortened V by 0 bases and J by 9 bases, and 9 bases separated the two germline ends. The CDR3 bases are TGTGCCAGCAGCCAAGATTTGGGGCTTTCACCCCTCCACTTT. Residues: CASSQDLGLSPLHF.

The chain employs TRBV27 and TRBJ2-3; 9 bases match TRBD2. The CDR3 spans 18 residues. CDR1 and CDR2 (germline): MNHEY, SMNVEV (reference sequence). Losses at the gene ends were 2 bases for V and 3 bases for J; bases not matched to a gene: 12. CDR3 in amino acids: CASSLDAPSGVGTDTQYF. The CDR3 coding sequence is TGTGCCAGCAGTTTAGATGCCCCTAGCGGGGTAGGGACAGATACGCAGTATTTT.

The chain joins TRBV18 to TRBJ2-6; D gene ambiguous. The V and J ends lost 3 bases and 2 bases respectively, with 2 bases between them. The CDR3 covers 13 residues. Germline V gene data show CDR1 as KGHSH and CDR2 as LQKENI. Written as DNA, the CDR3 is TGTGCCAGCTCACCGGCTGGGGCCAACGTCCTGACTTTC. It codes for CASSPAGANVLTF.

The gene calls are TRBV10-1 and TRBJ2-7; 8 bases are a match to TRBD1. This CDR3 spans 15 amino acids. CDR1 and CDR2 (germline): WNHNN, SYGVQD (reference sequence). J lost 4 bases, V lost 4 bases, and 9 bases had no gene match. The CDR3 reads CASSGTGNHHYEQYF. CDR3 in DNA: TGCGCCAGCAGTGGGACAGGGAATCACCATTACGAGCAGTACTTC.

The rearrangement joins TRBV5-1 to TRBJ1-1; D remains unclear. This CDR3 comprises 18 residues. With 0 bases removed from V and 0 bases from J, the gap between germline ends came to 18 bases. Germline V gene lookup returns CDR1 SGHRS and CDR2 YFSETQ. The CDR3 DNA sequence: TGCGCCAGCAGCTTGGCCCTTTTGGGTCAGCCTTTGAACACTGAAGCTTTCTTT. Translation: CASSLALLGQPLNTEAFF.

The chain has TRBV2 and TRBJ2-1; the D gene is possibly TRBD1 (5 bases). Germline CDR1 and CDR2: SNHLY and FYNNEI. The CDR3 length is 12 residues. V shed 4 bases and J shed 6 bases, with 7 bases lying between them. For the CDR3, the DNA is TGTGCCAGCAGTGCAGGGTCCAATGAGCAGTTCTTC. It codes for CASSAGSNEQFF.

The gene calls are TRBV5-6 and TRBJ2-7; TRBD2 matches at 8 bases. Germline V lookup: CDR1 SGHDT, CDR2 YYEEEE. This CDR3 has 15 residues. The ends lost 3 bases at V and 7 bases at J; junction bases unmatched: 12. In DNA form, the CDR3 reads TGTGCCAGCAGCTGGGGCATCAGCGGGAGTCTGGAGCAGTACTTC. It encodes CASSWGISGSLEQYF. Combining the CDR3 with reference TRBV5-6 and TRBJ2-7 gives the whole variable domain DAGVTQSPTHLIKTRGQQVTLRCSPKSGHDTVSWYQQALGQGPQFIFQYYEEEERQRGNFPDRFSGHQFPNYSSELNVNALLLGDSALYLCASSWGISGSLEQYFGPGTRLTVT.

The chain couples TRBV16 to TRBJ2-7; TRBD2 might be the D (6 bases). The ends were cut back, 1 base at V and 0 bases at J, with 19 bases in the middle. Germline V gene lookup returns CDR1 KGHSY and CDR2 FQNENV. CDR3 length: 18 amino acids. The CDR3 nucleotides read TGTGCCAGCAGCCAATTTTTTGTAGGGGCGGAGGGCTCCTACGAGCAGTACTTC. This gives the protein CASSQFFVGAEGSYEQYF. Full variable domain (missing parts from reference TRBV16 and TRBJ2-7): GEEVAQTPKHLVRGEGQKAKLYCAPIKGHSYVFWYQQVLKNEFKFLISFQNENVFDETGMPKERFSAKCLPNSPCSLEIQATKLEDSAVYFCASSQFFVGAEGSYEQYFGPGTRLTVT.

CDR3 residues: CASSLAGTYVLTF. CDR3 bases: TGTGCCAGCAGCTTGGCGGGGACTTACGTCCTGACTTTC. The V and J genes are TRBV5-5 and TRBJ2-6, with D possibly being TRBD2 (6 bases). The CDR3 totals 13 residues. The ends were cut back, 0 bases at V and 11 bases at J, with 9 bases in the middle. The germline V gene encodes CDR1 SGHKS and CDR2 YYEKEE (reference sequence). Together with reference TRBV5-5 and TRBJ2-6, the CDR3 gives the full variable domain: DAGVTQSPTHLIKTRGQQVTLRCSPISGHKSVSWYQQVLGQGPQFIFQYYEKEERGRGNFPDRFSARQFPNYSSELNVNALLLGDSALYLCASSLAGTYVLTFGAGSRLTVL.